This is a list of T cell receptor beta chains from one sample in a study of molecular identifiers for immune sequencing clone quantification. Using its own MiXCR run on the PCR reads, TCRdb lists one record per CDR3 protein. The table lists roughly 320,000 distinct CDR3 sequences, roughly a fifth of them singletons. What was sequenced was naive CD8+ T cells from blood, with Jurkat cell RNA spiked in. The receptors originated from a human donor in good health. Some libraries in this study had Jurkat cell RNA spiked in. The CDR3 runs from the conserved cysteine through the conserved F or W. D genes are given only for firm matches. Where a row states a size, it is once, few, many or the class of an expanded clone; other rows omit it.

J,D,length,V,size,CDR3,DNA
TRBJ1-1,-,12,TRBV30,few,CAWSVTNTEAFF,TGTGCCTGGAGTGTAACGAACACTGAAGCTTTCTTT
TRBJ2-7,-,15,TRBV12-5,many,CASGSGGAGIYEQYF,TGTGCTAGTGGTTCGGGGGGCGCTGGTATCTACGAGCAGTACTTC
TRBJ1-4,TRBD1,14,TRBV15,few,CATSSGTGSEKLFF,TGTGCCACCAGTTCCGGGACAGGCAGTGAAAAACTGTTTTTT
TRBJ1-1,-,14,TRBV4-3,-,CASSQTDSGAEAFF,TGCGCCAGCAGCCAAACAGACAGCGGCGCTGAAGCTTTCTTT
TRBJ2-5,TRBD2,16,TRBV19,few,CASSSLAAANQETQYF,TGTGCCAGTAGTTCCCTAGCGGCAGCGAACCAAGAGACCCAGTACTTC
TRBJ2-2,TRBD2,17,TRBV2,many,CASSEAQKAGATGELFF,TGTGCCAGCAGTGAAGCGCAAAAAGCGGGAGCAACCGGGGAGCTGTTTTTT
TRBJ2-7,-,12,TRBV5-1,few,CASSLVLEEQYF,TGCGCCAGCAGCTTGGTTTTGGAGGAGCAGTACTTC
TRBJ2-1,-,14,TRBV19,many,CASSIGTADNEQFF,TGTGCCAGTAGTATTGGGACCGCGGACAATGAGCAGTTCTTC
TRBJ1-1,TRBD1,14,TRBV9,many,CASTWGQANTEAFF,TGTGCCAGCACATGGGGACAGGCAAACACTGAAGCTTTCTTT
TRBJ1-1,-,16,TRBV4-1,-,CASSQQMADLNTEAFF,TGCGCCAGCAGCCAACAGATGGCTGACCTGAACACTGAAGCTTTCTTT
TRBJ2-7,TRBD2,15,TRBV20-1,many,CSARASGRSSYEQYF,TGCAGTGCTAGGGCTAGCGGGAGGAGCTCCTACGAGCAGTACTTC
TRBJ2-5,TRBD1,16,TRBV5-6,many,CASSFGNDGQEETQYF,TGTGCCAGCAGCTTTGGAAATGACGGACAGGAAGAGACCCAGTACTTC
TRBJ1-2,TRBD1,18,TRBV2,many,CASSVSVPETGGNYGYTF,TGTGCCAGCAGTGTTTCCGTCCCCGAGACAGGGGGGAACTATGGCTACACCTTC
TRBJ2-7,TRBD2,14,TRBV20-1,-,CSALPSGGPDEQYF,TGCAGTGCTTTACCTAGCGGGGGCCCGGACGAGCAGTACTTC
TRBJ2-7,-,18,TRBV14,-,CASSLTTWRRVEAYEQYF,TGTGCCAGCAGCCTAACCACGTGGCGCAGGGTGGAAGCCTACGAGCAGTACTTC
TRBJ1-2,TRBD1,17,TRBV13,many,CASTNPGQATRNYGYTF,TGTGCCAGCACCAACCCGGGACAGGCTACACGGAACTATGGCTACACCTTC
TRBJ1-1,-,13,TRBV6-2/TRBV6-3,many,CASSSTMNTEAFF,TGTGCCAGCAGTTCAACCATGAACACTGAAGCTTTCTTT
TRBJ2-3,-,14,TRBV7-9,-,CASSRPSETDTQYF,TGTGCCAGCAGCCGGCCGAGCGAAACAGATACGCAGTATTTT
TRBJ2-3,TRBD1,16,TRBV15,many,CATSRGRDRSTDTQYF,TGTGCCACCAGCAGAGGCCGGGACAGAAGCACAGATACGCAGTATTTT
TRBJ2-7,-,13,TRBV6-2/TRBV6-3,many,CASSWGETYEQYF,TGTGCCAGCAGTTGGGGCGAGACCTACGAGCAGTACTTC
TRBJ2-7,TRBD1,16,TRBV20-1,-,CSAGSTSAGGLYEQYF,TGCAGTGCTGGCTCCACTTCTGCAGGGGGCCTGTACGAGCAGTACTTC
TRBJ2-5,-,12,TRBV20-1,-,CSAGGLQETQYF,TGCAGTGCAGGGGGACTGCAGGAGACCCAGTACTTC
TRBJ2-1,-,13,TRBV20-1,-,CSARDSQVYEQFF,TGCAGTGCTAGAGATTCCCAGGTCTATGAGCAGTTCTTC
TRBJ2-7,TRBD1,16,TRBV30,many,CAWSPNLSDRADEQYF,TGTGCCTGGAGCCCCAACCTAAGCGACAGGGCTGACGAGCAGTACTTC
TRBJ2-1,-,15,TRBV6-4,many,CASSDTPKVLNEQFF,TGTGCCAGCAGTGACACCCCGAAGGTCCTCAATGAGCAGTTCTTC
TRBJ2-7,TRBD1,14,TRBV20-1,many,CSARGTGFFHEQYF,TGCAGTGCTAGAGGGACAGGGTTTTTCCACGAGCAGTACTTC
TRBJ2-1,-,12,TRBV6-5,many,CASSSGNNEQFF,TGTGCCAGCAGTTCGGGAAACAATGAGCAGTTCTTC
TRBJ1-4,-,18,TRBV7-9,many,CASSFWPGAAATNEKLFF,TGTGCCAGCAGCTTTTGGCCAGGGGCGGCGGCAACTAATGAAAAACTGTTTTTT
TRBJ2-4,-,14,TRBV13,-,CASSLGQGRYIQYF,TGTGCCAGCAGCTTAGGACAGGGAAGGTACATTCAGTACTTC
TRBJ2-4,TRBD2,10,TRBV7-9,few,CVAGENIQYF,TGTGTCGCGGGAGAAAACATTCAGTACTTC
TRBJ2-1,TRBD2,17,TRBV4-2,-,CASSQVAEGLAGYEQFF,TGTGCCAGCAGCCAAGTAGCTGAGGGACTAGCGGGATATGAGCAGTTCTTC
TRBJ2-6,-,16,TRBV13,few,CASSVDRNSGANVLTF,TGTGCCAGCAGTGTTGACAGAAACTCTGGGGCCAACGTCCTGACTTTC
TRBJ1-2,-,15,TRBV12-3/TRBV12-4,-,CASSFFGEANYGYTF,TGTGCCAGCAGTTTCTTTGGGGAAGCTAACTATGGCTACACCTTC
TRBJ1-1,-,16,TRBV29-1,many,CSVEPTMMQGNTEAFF,TGCAGCGTTGAACCGACAATGATGCAGGGTAACACTGAAGCTTTCTTT
TRBJ2-3,-,17,TRBV4-3,-,CASSQDFSAGRTDTQYF,TGCGCCAGCAGCCAAGATTTTTCGGCGGGTCGCACAGATACGCAGTATTTT
TRBJ2-7,-,14,TRBV7-9,many,CASSPTGTSYEQYF,TGTGCCAGCAGCCCGACAGGTACCTCCTACGAGCAGTACTTC
TRBJ2-3,TRBD2,16,TRBV7-6,few,CASSLGLAGEPDTQYF,TGTGCCAGCAGCTTAGGACTAGCGGGAGAACCAGATACGCAGTATTTT
TRBJ2-5,TRBD2,20,TRBV4-3,-,CASSHKRWSLAEAYQETQYF,TGCGCCAGCAGCCACAAGCGCTGGTCACTAGCGGAAGCCTACCAAGAGACCCAGTACTTC
TRBJ1-3,-,16,TRBV12-3/TRBV12-4,many,CASREPGHNSGNTIYF,TGTGCCAGCAGGGAACCGGGACACAACTCTGGAAACACCATATATTTT
TRBJ2-5,TRBD1,15,TRBV28,many,CASSMGQGRQETQYF,TGTGCCAGCAGCATGGGACAGGGGCGACAAGAGACCCAGTACTTC
TRBJ2-2,-,14,TRBV6-1,many,CASSGRSNTGELFF,TGTGCCAGCAGTGGCCGATCGAACACCGGGGAGCTGTTTTTT
TRBJ2-7,TRBD2,13,TRBV6-1,-,CANVAGVSYEQYF,TGTGCCAACGTGGCGGGAGTGTCCTACGAGCAGTACTTC
TRBJ1-1,-,12,TRBV7-9,many,CASSLDDAEAFF,TGTGCCAGCAGCTTAGATGACGCTGAAGCTTTCTTT